These T cell receptor beta chains were read from a single sample in a study of tumor-infiltrating lymphocytes in primary liver carcinoma. TCRdb fed the multiplex PCR reads into MiXCR, producing one record per CDR3 protein. The sample shows 100,000 to 150,000 distinct CDR3 sequences, 55% to 75% of them seen only once. Material: liver tumor tissue from sampling region 3. The receptors derive from a woman aged 60 to 75 with primary liver carcinoma and hepatitis B virus infection. CDR3s include the opening cysteine and the closing phenylalanine or tryptophan.

TRBJ2-2 | TRBV10-1 | CASSGPAEAGELFF
TRBJ2-7 | TRBV5-1 | CASSLALSGLAPYEQYF
TRBJ2-1 | TRBV11-3 | CAGSSRGARSMGNVQFF
TRBJ2-3 | TRBV11-2 | CASSPELGADMQYF
TRBJ2-2 | TRBV5-1 | CASSPAGGQGGEQFF
TRBJ2-2 | TRBV11-2 | CASSIDLRGRSGTGELFF
TRBJ2-1 | TRBV11-2 | CVSSLESRFNKEQFF
TRBJ2-2 | TRBV11-2 | CACSPPRGPTGEMFF
TRBJ2-3 | TRBV6-6 | CVSSDTGADTRYF
TRBJ2-1 | TRBV7-3 | CASSLDYYNEQFF
TRBJ2-7 | TRBV4-1 | CASSHTNSYKQYF
TRBJ1-1 | TRBV11-3 | CASSEDRVQAFF
TRBJ2-3 | TRBV30 | CAWSPGLAPDTQYF
TRBJ1-2 | TRBV29-1 | CSASLRDYGYTF
TRBJ2-1 | TRBV29-1 | CSHRPSSYSEQFF